The 14 T cell receptor beta chains below come from one sample, sequenced in a study of cytomegalovirus exposure and HLA in healthy donors. Clones were sequenced by immunoSEQ multiplex PCR, and TCRdb holds only the in-frame ones, with some missing. This table holds about 120,000 clones, approximately 90% found once. Sample: PBMCs. The receptors here all came from a man aged 18-30 years in good health and CMV-seronegative.

V is TRBV28 and J is TRBJ2-3; 11 bases align to TRBD2. J was trimmed by 0 bases and V by 7 bases; bases with no gene match: 9. The CDR3 is 17 residues long. Germline loops: CDR1 MDHEN, CDR2 SYDVKM. The CDR3: CASKRLAGGPSTDTQYF. CDR3 nucleotides: TGTGCCAGCAAACGGCTAGCGGGGGGTCCTAGCACAGATACGCAGTATTTT.

This clone was seen more than once but under ten times. V gene TRBV7-2 combines with J gene TRBJ1-6, with D possibly being TRBD1 (5 bases). Trimming took 3 bases from V and 6 from J, leaving 12 bases between them. This CDR3 has 15 amino acids. In germline, CDR1 is SGHTA, CDR2 FQGNSA. The CDR3 here is CASSFGRRVNSPLHF. The CDR3 DNA follows: TGTGCCAGCAGCTTTGGTCGCAGGGTTAATTCACCCCTCCACTTT.

The V call is TRBV28, the J call TRBJ2-7; D remains unclear. With 4 bases removed from V and 4 bases from J, the gap between germline ends came to 5 bases. CDR1 is MDHEN, CDR2 SYDVKM, per germline. The CDR3 runs 11 residues. The CDR3 is CASSSGYEQYF. The CDR3 DNA sequence: TGTGCCAGCAGTTCCGGTTACGAGCAGTACTTC.

The chain links TRBV19 to TRBJ1-3, with 9 nucleotides matching TRBD1. V shed 7 bases, J shed 4 bases, and the junction held 17 bases outside the gene matches. CDR3 length: 18 amino acids. The germline CDR1 and CDR2 sequences are LNHDA and SQIVND (reference sequence). The CDR3 DNA follows: TGTGCCAGTAATTCGCCGCCGGGACAGGGACTTTCCGGAAACACCATATATTTT. Translating gives CASNSPPGQGLSGNTIYF.

The chain is built from TRBV9 and TRBJ2-7; TRBD2 matches at 7 bases. J was trimmed by 3 bases and V by 0 bases; bases with no gene match: 6. CDR1 is SGDLS, CDR2 YYNGEE, per germline. The CDR3 length is 15 residues. CDR3 in DNA: TGTGCCAGCAGCGTAGAGGCCGGGGGGTACTACGAGCAGTACTTC. This translates into CASSVEAGGYYEQYF.

The gene calls are TRBV5-1 and TRBJ2-7; D possibly corresponds to TRBD2 (7 bases). This CDR3 spans 21 amino acids. Germline CDR1 and CDR2: SGHRS and YFSETQ. V was trimmed by 4 bases and J by 4 bases, leaving 36 bases between them. The CDR3 sequence is CASSQGGGAQRYLTSTYEQYF. The CDR3 nucleotides are TGCGCCAGCAGCCAAGGTGGGGGGGCACAGCGCTATCTTACCTCGACATACGAGCAGTACTTC.

The chain uses TRBV7-9 and TRBJ2-1, with 8 bases matching TRBD2. Trimming removed 5 bases from V and 11 bases from J; junction bases left unmatched: 14. The CDR3 totals 15 residues. The germline gives CDR1 SEHNR, CDR2 FQNEAQ (reference sequence). CDR3 in DNA: TGTGCCAGCAGCACGAGTGGGCGGGGGGACGACAAGCAGTTCTTC. Its translation is CASSTSGRGDDKQFF.

This clone has more than one count but fewer than ten. This sample also contains other DNA sequences that code for the same CDR3. J is TRBJ1-2 and V is TRBV20-1; D gene uncertain. Germline V CDR1 and CDR2: DFQATT, SNEGSKA (reference sequence). V was shortened by 6 bases and J by 8 bases, with 13 bases between the two germline ends. The CDR3 length is 11 residues. The CDR3 protein is CSASRGNGYTF. As DNA, the CDR3 is TGCAGTGCCTCGAGAGGGAACGGCTACACCTTC.

The genes are TRBV5-8 and TRBJ1-3, with a tentative D call TRBD1 (6 bases). The V gene's germline CDR1 is SGHTS and CDR2 YDEGEE. V lost 4 bases and J lost 0, with 17 bases in between. The CDR3 is 17 amino acids. The CDR3 spells CASSPLRDTYSGNTIYF. CDR3 nucleotide sequence: TGTGCCAGCAGCCCACTCCGGGACACATACTCTGGAAACACCATATATTTT.

The V gene is TRBV9, the J gene TRBJ2-5, with unresolved D. Trimming shortened V by 6 bases and J by 5 bases, and 8 bases separated the two germline ends. Looked up from germline, CDR1 is SGDLS and CDR2 is YYNGEE. The CDR3 extends over 11 amino acids. Here the CDR3 DNA reads TGTGCCAGCACCGACTCGGAGACCCAGTACTTC. Amino acid sequence: CASTDSETQYF. The full variable domain, in which reference TRBV9 and TRBJ2-5 provide the parts outside the CDR3, is DSGVTQTPKHLITATGQRVTLRCSPRSGDLSVYWYQQSLDQGLQFLIQYYNGEERAKGNILERFSAQQFPDLHSELNLSSLELGDSALYFCASTDSETQYFGPGTRLLVL.

The chain joins TRBV2 to TRBJ1-2; 7 bases map to TRBD1. The CDR3 sequence is 15 residues long. The V and J ends lost 7 bases and 4 bases, in that order; junction bases with no gene match: 12. Per germline, CDR1 SNHLY and CDR2 FYNNEI. DNA for the CDR3: TGTGCCAGCAAACAGACAGGGTTGGGCGTCTATGGCTACACCTTC. Protein product: CASKQTGLGVYGYTF. Full variable domain (outside the CDR3, taken from reference TRBV2 and TRBJ1-2): EPEVTQTPSHQVTQMGQEVILRCVPISNHLYFYWYRQILGQKVEFLVSFYNNEISEKSEIFDDQFSVERPDGSNFTLKIRSTKLEDSAMYFCASKQTGLGVYGYTFGSGTRLTVV.

Only one count was recorded for this clone. CDR3 in DNA: TGTGCCAGCAGCTTATACAGGGGGAGTACGACTGAAGCTTTCTTT. The encoded protein is CASSLYRGSTTEAFF. V is TRBV5-4 and J is TRBJ1-1, with 8 bases lining up with TRBD1. Trimming took 2 bases from V and 5 from J; bases not matched to a gene: 8. CDR3 length: 15 residues. Germline V lookup: CDR1 SGHNT, CDR2 YYREEE (reference sequence).

J is TRBJ2-2 and V is TRBV27; D is unclear. CDR1 and CDR2 (germline): MNHEY, SMNVEV (reference sequence). The CDR3 is 14 amino acids. V was cut by 3 bases and J by 4 bases, with 9 bases left in between. This CDR3 is CASSFGVGTGELFF. Written as DNA, the CDR3 is TGTGCCAGCAGTTTTGGAGTCGGCACCGGGGAGCTGTTTTTT.

The V gene is TRBV6-1, the J gene TRBJ1-4; 9 bases are a match to TRBD1. The trim removed 4 bases at V and 3 bases at J, leaving 6 bases unmatched. This CDR3 comprises 16 residues. Germline V lookup: CDR1 MNHNS, CDR2 SASEGT. The CDR3 DNA reads TGTGCCAGCAGTGGCGACCGGGACAGGGCTAATGAAAAACTGTTTTTT. Translating it yields CASSGDRDRANEKLFF.